The entry below gives a single TCR beta chain sequence along with its context. Its antigen is unknown. No quality values exist for individual bases; no much larger clone is one base distant. These data belong to a study of CD8+ T cells in alopecia areata (dated by TCRdb to the late 2010s). For the wider study: To study T cell clonal expansion in alopecia areata, the researchers applied high-throughput TCRbeta sequencing to both the C3H/HeJ mouse model and human patients. Scalp tissue and sorted CD4+ and CD8+ peripheral blood T cells from patchy and totalis/universalis alopecia areata patients and from healthy controls were covered by human TCRbeta sequencing. Scalp clonality was compared across normal scalp (n=4), patchy alopecia areata scalp (n=8), and alopecia totalis/universalis scalp (n=8). The RNA source kit depended on sample type: the PAXgene miRNA kit for fixed scalp, the miRNeasy kit for PBMCs, and the RNeasy kit for mouse skin. Amplification of TCRbeta CDR3 regions was done by immunoSEQ multiplex PCR using 35 Vbeta forward primers and 13 Jbeta reverse primers. General conclusions and limits of the study: Compared with normal scalp, lesional scalp had higher clonality and more expanded CD8+ clones, particularly in alopecia totalis/universalis, a pattern that suggests antigenic drive. Shared TCR sequences between patients were less evident than in mice, which may be partly attributable to HLA diversity in the patient population. Unlike mouse skin, which is dominated by gammadelta T cells, normal human skin has resident alphabeta T cells that are also sequenced, and this complicates analysis of the scalp TCR repertoire.

Library preparation was by the immunoSEQ multiplex PCR assay. For TCR sequencing, RNA was extracted from every sample and reverse transcribed into cDNA to serve as template. SuperScript III was used to make first-strand cDNA, primed with a 2:1 mix of oligo-dT and random hexamers. Amplification bias was assessed with a synthetic immune receptor repertoire, and residual bias was removed computationally. Regarding the original processing steps: Raw reads were preprocessed to remove errors, and CDR3 was defined according to IMGT conventions as the region from the conserved cysteine to phenylalanine. Clonality was computed by normalizing Shannon entropy by log2 of the number of productive unique TCRs and subtracting the result from 1. CD4 or CD8 identity of scalp clones was inferred by cross-referencing scalp TCRbeta sequences with sorted blood CD4 and CD8 repertoires. The table comes from immuneACCESS by way of TCRdb, which keeps in-frame sequences with V and J called. Part of the clones is missing from these tables; in studies checked, under half for an unresolved V gene and the rest for unknown reasons. V, J and clone size reflect that table, while D and trimming were determined from the DNA. The sample profile shows around 82,000 clones; roughly 47% of them were found once. The ten largest clonotypes hold approximately 5.4% of the sample.

CDR1 and CDR2, looked up from the germline V gene, are SGHVS and FQNEAQ. The CDR3 contains 12 residues, cysteine and phenylalanine counted. The DNA shown is the 36-base CDR3, in frame from base 1. The junction carries 15 bases between V and J, which are trimmed by 10 bases and 5 bases respectively. Peripheral blood and lesional scalp punch biopsies were obtained from patients with alopecia areata. PBMCs were isolated by density centrifugation and stained for CD3, CD4 and CD8, and CD4+ and CD8+ T cells were sorted on a FACSAria. As part of a multicenter biomarker study, untreated alopecia areata patients were recruited. In roughly five patients from the biomarker study, the blood CD8+ T cells went through an additional sort into NKG2D-low and NKG2D-high fractions.

The chain links TRBV7-8 with TRBJ2-7, with a tentative D gene TRBD1 over 5 matching bases. The receptor was derived from a human donor with alopecia areata. Sequences were obtained from NKG2D-high CD8+ T cells sorted from blood. Reading the label with the study, this specimen's cell subset or site is: sorted CD8+ NKG2D-high blood T cells. The nucleotide sequence reads as follows: TGTGCCACGGGCTATCTAGGGGACGAGCAGTACTTC. Translated, it gives CATGYLGDEQYF.